A selection of T cell receptor beta chains follows, all from one sample in a study of Ad26.COV2.S vaccination and SARS-CoV-2 variants. Data came from immunoSEQ multiplex PCR; TCRdb stores just in-frame clones and leaves some out. The sample records about 330,000 clones, under 90% being singletons. The starting material was peripheral blood, obtained in a trial of Ad26.COV2.S vaccine versus placebo. These receptors were obtained from a person aged 18-60 years who received the Ad26.COV2.S COVID-19 vaccine or a placebo. Both conserved end residues are part of each CDR3. D genes are given only for firm matches. A row's size may be missing; if present it is once, few, many or a size class.

j_gene | abundance | d_gene | v_gene | CDR3aa | CDR3nt
TRBJ1-4 | NA | NA | TRBV6-6 | CASSNPGEQGEKLFF | TGTGCCAGCAGTAACCCGGGGGAGCAAGGAGAAAAACTGTTTTTT
TRBJ2-6 | NA | NA | TRBV3-1/TRBV3-2 | CASSLLSGANVLTF | TGTGCCAGCAGCCTCCTCTCTGGGGCCAACGTCCTGACTTTC
TRBJ1-2 | few | TRBD1 | TRBV10-3 | CAIRLGQEGNGYTF | TGTGCCATCAGACTCGGACAGGAGGGGAATGGCTACACCTTC
TRBJ1-5 | once | NA | TRBV7-2 | CASSFGIRERGNQPQHF | TGTGCCAGCAGCTTTGGGATACGGGAGAGGGGCAATCAGCCCCAGCATTTT
TRBJ2-2 | NA | NA | TRBV9 | CASSVEGGNTGELFF | TGTGCCAGCAGCGTAGAAGGCGGGAACACCGGGGAGCTGTTTTTT
TRBJ1-1 | NA | NA | TRBV27 | CASFSWTTDTEAFF | TGTGCCAGCTTTTCCTGGACGACGGACACTGAAGCTTTCTTT
TRBJ1-6 | NA | NA | TRBV7-9 | CASGAYLNNSPLHF | TGTGCCAGCGGGGCATACTTGAATAATTCACCCCTCCACTTT
TRBJ1-1 | NA | TRBD1 | TRBV5-6 | CASSLRQGRGAFF | TGTGCCAGCAGCTTAAGACAGGGGAGGGGAGCTTTCTTT
TRBJ1-2 | NA | NA | TRBV7-3 | CASSSYGPGEGYTF | TGTGCCAGCAGCTCGTACGGGCCCGGGGAGGGCTACACCTTC
TRBJ2-5 | NA | NA | TRBV5-1 | CASSLVSQETQYF | TGCGCCAGCAGCTTGGTGAGTCAAGAGACCCAGTACTTC
TRBJ2-1 | NA | NA | TRBV6-1 | CASSRPGTAENEQFF | TGTGCCAGCAGTCGCCCCGGGACGGCAGAGAATGAGCAGTTCTTC
TRBJ2-7 | NA | NA | TRBV5-1 | CASSHGPTYEQYF | TGCGCCAGCAGCCATGGACCGACCTACGAGCAGTACTTC
TRBJ2-1 | NA | NA | TRBV10-3 | CAISKERDNEQFF | TGTGCCATCAGTAAGGAGCGTGACAATGAGCAGTTCTTC
TRBJ2-1 | NA | NA | TRBV5-6 | CASSFRTINEQFF | TGTGCCAGCAGCTTCCGGACTATTAATGAGCAGTTCTTC
TRBJ1-6 | NA | NA | TRBV7-2 | CASSLRAVPNSPLHF | TGTGCCAGCAGCTTAAGGGCAGTACCTAATTCACCCCTCCACTTT
TRBJ1-2 | NA | NA | TRBV5-6 | CASSLDPSGYTF | TGTGCCAGCAGCTTGGATCCGAGTGGCTACACCTTC
TRBJ1-2 | NA | NA | TRBV5-1 | CASSLKQGGYGYTF | TGCGCCAGCAGCTTGAAACAGGGAGGATATGGCTACACCTTC
TRBJ1-3 | NA | NA | TRBV6-6 | CASSLAYEVSSGNTIYF | TGTGCCAGCAGTCTCGCCTACGAGGTGAGCTCTGGAAACACCATATATTTT
TRBJ1-6 | NA | NA | TRBV6-2/TRBV6-3 | CASSYSSASSYNSPLHF | TGTGCCAGCAGTTACTCGTCGGCGAGCTCCTATAATTCACCCCTCCACTTT
TRBJ1-2 | NA | NA | TRBV7-2 | CASSLGAEGLGRGYTF | TGTGCCAGCAGCTTAGGGGCCGAGGGCCTAGGGCGTGGCTACACCTTC
TRBJ1-6 | few | NA | TRBV5-5 | CASRFDRRNSPLHF | TGTGCCAGCAGATTTGACAGGCGGAATTCACCCCTCCACTTT
TRBJ2-1 | NA | NA | TRBV6-5 | CASSYSDPFREQFF | TGTGCCAGCAGTTACTCCGACCCCTTCCGTGAGCAGTTCTTC
TRBJ2-5 | NA | NA | TRBV7-9 | CASSKILGSRWSETQYF | TGTGCCAGCAGCAAAATTTTGGGCAGCCGGTGGTCGGAGACCCAGTACTTC
TRBJ1-2 | once | NA | TRBV15 | CATSRDRHGYTF | TGTGCCACCAGCAGAGACAGGCACGGCTACACCTTC
TRBJ2-1 | NA | TRBD2 | TRBV7-3 | CASSLSLRGLAGDNEQFF | TGTGCCAGCAGCTTAAGTCTCAGGGGACTAGCGGGAGACAATGAGCAGTTCTTC
TRBJ2-3 | NA | TRBD2 | TRBV29-1 | CSIRVGLAGTDTQYF | TGCAGCATTCGTGTGGGACTAGCGGGCACAGATACGCAGTATTTT
TRBJ1-6 | NA | NA | TRBV21-1 | CASSRDRGLGPYNSPLHF | TGTGCCAGCAGCAGAGACAGGGGACTTGGCCCCTATAATTCACCCCTCCACTTT
TRBJ2-3 | once | NA | TRBV9 | CASSVMGDTQYF | TGTGCCAGCAGCGTCATGGGAGATACGCAGTATTTT
TRBJ2-5 | NA | TRBD2 | TRBV5-1 | CASSYFLGTSGQETQYF | TGCGCCAGCAGCTACTTTCTAGGGACTAGCGGACAAGAGACCCAGTACTTC
TRBJ1-6 | once | TRBD1 | TRBV3-1/TRBV3-2 | CASSQGRWDRGPRSYNSPLHF | TGTGCCAGCAGCCAAGGGAGGTGGGACAGGGGACCCCGCTCCTATAATTCACCCCTCCACTTT
TRBJ1-1 | once | NA | TRBV7-3 | CASSSTGSSHEAFF | TGTGCCAGCAGCTCAACGGGTAGCAGCCATGAAGCTTTCTTT
TRBJ1-6 | NA | NA | TRBV6-5 | CASSYSQFPNSPLHF | TGTGCCAGCAGTTACTCGCAGTTTCCCAATTCACCCCTCCACTTT
TRBJ2-2 | NA | NA | TRBV5-1 | CASSQAGTTGELFF | TGCGCCAGCAGTCAAGCGGGTACAACCGGGGAGCTGTTTTTT
TRBJ2-2 | NA | NA | TRBV19 | CASRLGGPGELFF | TGTGCCAGTAGGCTTGGGGGGCCCGGGGAGCTGTTTTTT
TRBJ1-2 | NA | NA | TRBV7-9 | CASISSSLVGYTF | TGTGCCAGCATCTCAAGCAGTTTAGTAGGCTACACCTTC
TRBJ1-1 | NA | NA | TRBV5-1 | CASSLRAPISSGNTEAFF | TGCGCCAGCAGCTTGCGGGCCCCGATCAGCTCGGGGAACACTGAAGCTTTCTTT
TRBJ1-3 | NA | NA | TRBV9 | CASSDLDTIYF | TGTGCCAGCAGCGACTTGGACACCATATATTTT
TRBJ1-1 | NA | TRBD1 | TRBV19 | CASDFGQGKAFF | TGTGCCAGTGACTTCGGACAGGGCAAAGCTTTCTTT
TRBJ1-2 | once | NA | TRBV12-5 | CASGHPTRDRNYGYTF | TGTGCTAGTGGTCACCCCACTAGGGATCGGAACTATGGCTACACCTTC
TRBJ2-7 | once | TRBD1 | TRBV18 | CASSPPRGDRDPEQYF | TGTGCCAGCTCACCACCGAGAGGGGACAGGGATCCCGAGCAGTACTTC
TRBJ1-5 | NA | NA | TRBV14 | CASSLSGNQPQHF | TGTGCCAGCAGCTTATCAGGGAATCAGCCCCAGCATTTT
TRBJ1-1 | once | TRBD1 | TRBV7-2 | CASSTRQGGLETEAFF | TGTGCCAGCAGCACCCGACAGGGGGGCCTCGAAACTGAAGCTTTCTTT
TRBJ1-2 | NA | TRBD1 | TRBV7-9 | CASSLGDGGGDGYTF | TGTGCCAGCAGCTTAGGGGATGGAGGGGGCGATGGCTACACCTTC
TRBJ1-6 | few | TRBD1 | TRBV6-2/TRBV6-3 | CASSPRQGYSPLHF | TGTGCCAGCAGCCCTCGACAGGGTTATTCACCCCTCCACTTT
TRBJ2-3 | NA | TRBD2 | TRBV9 | CASSTPGRERADTQYF | TGTGCCAGCAGCACCCCTGGGAGGGAGCGGGCAGATACGCAGTATTTT
TRBJ1-1 | NA | TRBD1 | TRBV6-5 | CASITKGGMNRAFF | TGTGCCAGCATCACGAAAGGGGGCATGAACAGAGCTTTCTTT
TRBJ1-4 | NA | NA | TRBV4-3 | CASSQEFEAEKLFF | TGCGCCAGCAGCCAAGAGTTCGAGGCGGAAAAACTGTTTTTT
TRBJ2-7 | NA | TRBD1 | TRBV28 | CASSATGAYEQYF | TGTGCCAGCAGTGCAACAGGGGCCTACGAGCAGTACTTC
TRBJ2-1 | NA | NA | TRBV24-1 | CATSDPERVDEQFF | TGTGCCACCAGTGACCCGGAAAGGGTGGATGAGCAGTTCTTC
TRBJ1-3 | NA | NA | TRBV4-3 | CASSPSLGGPSGNTIYF | TGCGCCAGCAGCCCTAGCCTAGGGGGTCCCTCTGGAAACACCATATATTTT
TRBJ1-2 | NA | NA | TRBV3-1/TRBV3-2 | CASSQERDSGRTF | TGTGCCAGCAGCCAAGAACGAGACAGTGGGAGAACCTTC
TRBJ2-5 | NA | NA | TRBV7-9 | CASSYRQPQDTQYF | TGTGCCAGCAGCTACCGACAGCCTCAAGATACCCAGTACTTC
TRBJ1-2 | NA | NA | TRBV7-9 | CASSLAFDVQGGYGYTF | TGTGCCAGCAGCTTAGCTTTCGACGTCCAAGGTGGCTATGGCTACACCTTC
TRBJ2-2 | NA | TRBD2 | TRBV19 | CASILGGTNTGELFF | TGTGCCAGCATCCTGGGGGGGACCAACACCGGGGAGCTGTTTTTT
TRBJ2-7 | NA | TRBD2 | TRBV10-3 | CAISDGGLAPYEQYF | TGTGCCATCAGCGACGGAGGACTAGCCCCCTACGAGCAGTACTTC
TRBJ1-1 | once | TRBD1 | TRBV13 | CASSHQNSIQGGAFF | TGTGCCAGCAGCCATCAGAACTCAATACAGGGGGGAGCTTTCTTT
TRBJ1-1 | NA | TRBD1 | TRBV27 | CASSLQGGTEAFF | TGTGCCAGCAGTCTCCAGGGGGGCACTGAAGCTTTCTTT